Here is one T cell receptor beta chain with its context. Its target is not known. This CDR3 region has 15 residues. Germline V gene sequence: CDR1 MNHEY, CDR2 SVGAGI. The V end was cut by 2 bases, the J end by 4 bases, with 12 bases between. Assay used: immunoSEQ multiplex PCR; TCRdb lists only in-frame clones, some missing. This table holds about 140,000 clones, around 80% found once. These data are taken from a study of cytomegalovirus exposure and HLA in healthy donors. Study results and caveats: The finding came from a later analysis; first-cohort TCR clusters tended to co-occur in the roughly 110 validation repertoires.

V and J are TRBV6-5 and TRBJ1-3, with D tentatively TRBD1 (5 bases). The TCR sequence derives from a young man in good health and CMV-seropositive. Source material: PBMCs. CDR3 DNA sequence: TGTGCCAGCAGTTACCAGGGAAGGTCCGGAAACACCATATATTTT. Translating gives CASSYQGRSGNTIYF.